Below are 8 T cell receptor beta chains sequenced from a single sample in a study of blood T cell repertoires in COVID-19. TCRdb keeps only in-frame clones here, not all; method: immunoSEQ multiplex PCR. This repertoire shows roughly 230,000 clones, approximately 84% found once; its top ten account for about 7%. The sequencing sample was made of PBMCs or T cells enriched from blood (not recorded which). These TCRs come from a woman between 50 and 59 years old who had been exposed to COVID-19.

The gene calls are TRBV19 and TRBJ1-6; 8 bases map to TRBD1. Trimming removed 4 bases from V and 7 bases from J; junction bases left unmatched: 9. The CDR3 sequence is 16 residues long. CDR1 is LNHDA and CDR2 is SQIVND in the germline V gene (reference sequence). For the CDR3, the DNA is TGTGCCAGTAGTACCTCGAGGACAGGGAGGAATTCACCCCTCCACTTT. This sequence encodes CASSTSRTGRNSPLHF.

The chain combines TRBV9 with TRBJ2-2; 8 bases align to TRBD2. The CDR3 runs 16 residues. Trimming at V came to 6 bases and at J to 4 bases, leaving 11 bases not matched to a gene. CDR1 and CDR2 from the germline V gene are SGDLS and YYNGEE. CDR3 residues: CASTRGGTSLTGELFF. CDR3 nucleotide sequence: TGTGCCAGCACCCGGGGGGGGACATCCCTCACCGGGGAGCTGTTTTTT.

V and J are TRBV9 and TRBJ1-1; TRBD1 is a possible D gene (6 bases). V shed 4 bases and J shed 1 base, with 8 bases lying between them. Germline V lookup: CDR1 SGDLS, CDR2 YYNGEE. The CDR3 consists of 13 residues. The CDR3 is CASSIQGNTEAFF. For the CDR3, the DNA is TGTGCCAGCAGCATACAGGGGAACACTGAAGCTTTCTTT.

The rearrangement links TRBV9 to TRBJ1-5; maybe TRBD1 (6 bases). This CDR3 has 15 amino acids. V was clipped by 4 bases and J by 7 bases, with 18 bases between them. Germline loops: CDR1 SGDLS, CDR2 YYNGEE. CDR3 DNA: TGTGCCAGCAGCCCCTCCGGGGGGCAAGGACAGCCCCAGCATTTT. Translated: CASSPSGGQGQPQHF.

This chain connects TRBV6-5 to TRBJ2-7, with 9 bases matching TRBD1. Germline trimming cut 1 base from V and 3 bases from J; bases unmatched to any gene: 7. This CDR3 is built from 16 residues. Germline loops: CDR1 MNHEY, CDR2 SVGAGI. CDR3 in DNA: TGTGCCAGCAGTTACTACGGGACAGGGATAAGCTACGAGCAGTACTTC. It yields the protein CASSYYGTGISYEQYF.

This chain uses TRBV15 with TRBJ2-5, with 8 bases identical to TRBD1. The germline CDR1 and CDR2 sequences are LNHNV and YYDKDF (reference sequence). The CDR3 runs 14 residues. The V gene end was trimmed by 2 bases and the J gene end by 5 bases; junction bases not matched to a gene: 4. CDR3 sequence (DNA): TGTGCCACCAGCAGAAGACAGGGGAGGGAGACCCAGTACTTC. This sequence encodes CATSRRQGRETQYF.

The V gene is TRBV14, the J gene TRBJ1-1; 9 positions match TRBD1. The ends lost 2 bases at V and 4 bases at J; junction bases unmatched: 8. The CDR3 extends over 16 amino acids. Germline V gene sequence: CDR1 SGHDN, CDR2 FVKESK. The CDR3 loop reads CASSQRTGTGSTEAFF. DNA of the CDR3: TGTGCCAGCAGCCAACGGACCGGGACAGGGAGCACTGAAGCTTTCTTT.

The CDR3 reads CASSEGAPTKPQHF. CDR3 in DNA: TGTGCCAGCAGTGAAGGGGCCCCAACGAAGCCCCAGCATTTT. This chain joins TRBV6-1 and TRBJ1-5; D not resolved. The germline V gene has CDR1 MNHNS and CDR2 SASEGT. V lost 1 base, J lost 8 bases, and 12 bases lay in between. This CDR3 comprises 14 residues.